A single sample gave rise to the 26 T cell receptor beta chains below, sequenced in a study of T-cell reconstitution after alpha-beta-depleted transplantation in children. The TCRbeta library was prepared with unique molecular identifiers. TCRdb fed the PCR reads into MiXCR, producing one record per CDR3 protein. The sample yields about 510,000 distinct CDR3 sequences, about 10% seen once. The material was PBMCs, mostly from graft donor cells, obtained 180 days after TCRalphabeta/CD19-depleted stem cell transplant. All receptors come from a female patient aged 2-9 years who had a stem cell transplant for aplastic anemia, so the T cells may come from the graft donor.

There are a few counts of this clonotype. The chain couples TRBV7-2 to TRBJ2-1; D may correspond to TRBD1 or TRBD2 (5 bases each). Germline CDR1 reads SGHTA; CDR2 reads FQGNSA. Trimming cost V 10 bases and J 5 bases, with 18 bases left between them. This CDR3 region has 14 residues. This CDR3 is CAIPERKGDNEQFF. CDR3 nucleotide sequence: TGTGCCATTCCCGAGCGGAAAGGGGACAATGAGCAGTTCTTC.

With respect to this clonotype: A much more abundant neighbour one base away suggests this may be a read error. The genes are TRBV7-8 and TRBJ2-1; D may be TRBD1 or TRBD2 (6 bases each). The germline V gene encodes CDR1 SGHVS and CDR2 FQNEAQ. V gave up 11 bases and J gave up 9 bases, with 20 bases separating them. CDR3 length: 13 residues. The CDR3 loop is CASRRRGATEQFF. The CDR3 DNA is TGTGCCTCCAGGAGGAGGGGGGCGACTGAGCAGTTCTTC.

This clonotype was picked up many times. For the CDR3, the DNA is TGTGCCAGCAGTCCCGGACTAGTGGGATCCTACGAGCAGTACTTC. Residues: CASSPGLVGSYEQYF. V and J are TRBV27 and TRBJ2-7, with 7 bases aligning to TRBD2. The CDR3 extends over 15 amino acids. V was clipped by 5 bases and J by 1 base; unmatched bases: 8. Looked up from germline, CDR1 is MNHEY and CDR2 is SMNVEV (reference sequence).

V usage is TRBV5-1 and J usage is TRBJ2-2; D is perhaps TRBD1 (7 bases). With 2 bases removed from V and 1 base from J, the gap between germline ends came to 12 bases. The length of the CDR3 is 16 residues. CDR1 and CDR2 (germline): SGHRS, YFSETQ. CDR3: CASSFGRQGNTGELFF. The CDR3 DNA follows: TGCGCCAGCAGCTTCGGGAGACAGGGGAACACCGGGGAGCTGTTTTTT.

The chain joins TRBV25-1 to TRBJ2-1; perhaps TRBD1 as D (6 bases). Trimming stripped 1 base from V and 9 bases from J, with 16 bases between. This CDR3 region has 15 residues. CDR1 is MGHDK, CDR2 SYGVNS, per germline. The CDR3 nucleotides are TGTGCCAGCAGTGAATTGACACAGGGAGTAAGTGAGCAGTTCTTC. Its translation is CASSELTQGVSEQFF.

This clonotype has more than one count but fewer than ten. This chain's CDR3 is CASSLGRKGTSGGHEQYF. Written as DNA, the CDR3 is TGTGCCAGCAGCCTGGGGCGGAAAGGGACTAGCGGGGGCCACGAGCAGTACTTC. The chain has TRBV28 and TRBJ2-7; 14 nucleotides line up with TRBD2. Germline trimming cut 6 bases from V and 5 bases from J; bases unmatched to any gene: 15. The CDR3 runs to 18 residues. CDR1 and CDR2 (germline): MDHEN, SYDVKM.

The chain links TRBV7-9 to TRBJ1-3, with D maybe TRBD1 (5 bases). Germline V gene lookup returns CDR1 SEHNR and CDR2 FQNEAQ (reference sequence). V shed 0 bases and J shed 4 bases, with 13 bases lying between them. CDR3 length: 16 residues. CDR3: CASSLASSTAGNTIYF. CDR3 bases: TGTGCCAGCAGCTTAGCCTCCTCGACAGCCGGAAACACCATATATTTT.

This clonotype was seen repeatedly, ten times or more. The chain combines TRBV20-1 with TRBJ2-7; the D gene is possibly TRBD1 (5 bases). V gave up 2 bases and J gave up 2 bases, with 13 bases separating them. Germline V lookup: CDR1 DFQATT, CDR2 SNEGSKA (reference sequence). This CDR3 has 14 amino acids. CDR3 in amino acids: CSARPLGQPYEQYF. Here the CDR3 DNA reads TGCAGTGCTAGACCCCTGGGGCAGCCCTACGAGCAGTACTTC.

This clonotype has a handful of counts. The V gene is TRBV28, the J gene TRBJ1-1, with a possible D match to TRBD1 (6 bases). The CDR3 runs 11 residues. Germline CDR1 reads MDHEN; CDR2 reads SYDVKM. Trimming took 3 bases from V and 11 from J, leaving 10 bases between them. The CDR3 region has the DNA TGTGCCAGCAGTTTTAAGGGGGGGGCTTTCTTT. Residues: CASSFKGGAFF.

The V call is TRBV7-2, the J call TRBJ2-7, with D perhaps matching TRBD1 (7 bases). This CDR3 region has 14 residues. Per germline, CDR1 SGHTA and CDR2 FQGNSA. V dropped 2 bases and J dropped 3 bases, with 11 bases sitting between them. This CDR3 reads CASSLTRGDYEQYF. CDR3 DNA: TGTGCCAGCAGCTTAACCAGGGGGGACTACGAGCAGTACTTC.

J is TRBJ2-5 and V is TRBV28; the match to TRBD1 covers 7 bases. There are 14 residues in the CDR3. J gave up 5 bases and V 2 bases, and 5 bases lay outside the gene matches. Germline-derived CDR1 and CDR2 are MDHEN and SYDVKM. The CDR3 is CASSLDRVSETQYF. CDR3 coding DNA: TGTGCCAGCAGTTTAGACAGGGTCAGCGAGACCCAGTACTTC.

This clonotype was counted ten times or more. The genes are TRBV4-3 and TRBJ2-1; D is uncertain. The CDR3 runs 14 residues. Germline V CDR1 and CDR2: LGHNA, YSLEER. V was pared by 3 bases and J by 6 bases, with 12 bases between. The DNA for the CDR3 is TGCGCCAGCAGCCAGACTGGTTTGAGCAATGAGCAGTTCTTC. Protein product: CASSQTGLSNEQFF.

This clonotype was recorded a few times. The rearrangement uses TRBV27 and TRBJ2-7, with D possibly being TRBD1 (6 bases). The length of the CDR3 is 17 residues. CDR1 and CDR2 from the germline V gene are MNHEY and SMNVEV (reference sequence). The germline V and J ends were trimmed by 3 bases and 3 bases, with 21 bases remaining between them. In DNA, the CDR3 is TGTGCCAGCAGTTTCACCCACCTGGACAGAACCATCTACGAGCAGTACGTC. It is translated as CASSFTHLDRTIYEQYV.

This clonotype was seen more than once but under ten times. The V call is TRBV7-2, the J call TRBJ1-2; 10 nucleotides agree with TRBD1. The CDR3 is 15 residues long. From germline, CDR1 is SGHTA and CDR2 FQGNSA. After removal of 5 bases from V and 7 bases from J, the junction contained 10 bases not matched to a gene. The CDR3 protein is CASSPTPDRGIGYTF. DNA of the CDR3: TGTGCCAGCAGCCCCACGCCGGACAGGGGGATTGGCTACACCTTC.

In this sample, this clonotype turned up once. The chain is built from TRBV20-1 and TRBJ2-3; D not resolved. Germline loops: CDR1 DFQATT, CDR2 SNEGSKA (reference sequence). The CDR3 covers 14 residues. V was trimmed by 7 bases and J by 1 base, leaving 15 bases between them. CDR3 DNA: TGCAGTGTCTTCCGGAACAGCCGCACAGATACGCAGTATTTT. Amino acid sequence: CSVFRNSRTDTQYF.

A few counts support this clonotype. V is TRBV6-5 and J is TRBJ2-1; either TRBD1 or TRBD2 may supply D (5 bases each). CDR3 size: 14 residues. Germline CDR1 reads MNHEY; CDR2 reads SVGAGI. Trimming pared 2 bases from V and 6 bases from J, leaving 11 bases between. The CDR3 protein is CASSYQGGGNEQFF. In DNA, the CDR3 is TGTGCCAGCAGTTACCAGGGTGGAGGCAATGAGCAGTTCTTC.

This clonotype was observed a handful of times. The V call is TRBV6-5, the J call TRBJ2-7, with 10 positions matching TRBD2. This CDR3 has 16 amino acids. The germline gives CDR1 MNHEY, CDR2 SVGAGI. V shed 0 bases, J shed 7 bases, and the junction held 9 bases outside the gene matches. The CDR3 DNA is TGTGCCAGCAGTTACTCGAAGGCTAGCGGGAGCTGGGAGCAGTACTTC. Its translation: CASSYSKASGSWEQYF.

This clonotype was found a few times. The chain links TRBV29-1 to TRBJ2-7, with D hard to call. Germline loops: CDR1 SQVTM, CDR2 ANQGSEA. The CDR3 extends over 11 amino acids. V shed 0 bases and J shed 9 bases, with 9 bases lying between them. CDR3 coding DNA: TGCAGCGTTGAAGACGGCGCTGGGCAGTACGTC. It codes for CSVEDGAGQYV.

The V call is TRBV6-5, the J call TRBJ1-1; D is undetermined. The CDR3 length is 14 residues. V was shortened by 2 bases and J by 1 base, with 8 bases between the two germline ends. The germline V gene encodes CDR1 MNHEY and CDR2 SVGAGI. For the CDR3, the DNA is TGTGCCAGCAGTTACATCAACAGGAACACTGAAGCTTTCTTT. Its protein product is CASSYINRNTEAFF.

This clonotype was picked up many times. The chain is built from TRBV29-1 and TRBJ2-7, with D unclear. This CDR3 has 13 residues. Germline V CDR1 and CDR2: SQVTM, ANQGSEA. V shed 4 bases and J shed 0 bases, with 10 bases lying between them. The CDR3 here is CSVGVPDSYEQYF. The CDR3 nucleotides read TGCAGCGTTGGTGTGCCGGACTCCTACGAGCAGTACTTC.

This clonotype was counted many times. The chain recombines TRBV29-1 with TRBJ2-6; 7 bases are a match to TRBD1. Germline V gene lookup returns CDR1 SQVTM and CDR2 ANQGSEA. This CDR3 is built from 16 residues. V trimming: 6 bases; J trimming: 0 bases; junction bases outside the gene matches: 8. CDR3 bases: TGCAGCGTCACAGGGGAACCCCTCTCTGGGGCCAACGTCCTGACTTTC. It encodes CSVTGEPLSGANVLTF.

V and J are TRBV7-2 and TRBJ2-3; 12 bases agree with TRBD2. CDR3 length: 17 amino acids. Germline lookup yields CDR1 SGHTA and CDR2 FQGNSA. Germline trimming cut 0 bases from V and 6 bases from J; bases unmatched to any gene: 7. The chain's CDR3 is CASSLAGTSGFRDTQYF. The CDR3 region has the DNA TGTGCCAGCAGCTTAGCCGGGACTAGCGGGTTTCGGGATACGCAGTATTTT.

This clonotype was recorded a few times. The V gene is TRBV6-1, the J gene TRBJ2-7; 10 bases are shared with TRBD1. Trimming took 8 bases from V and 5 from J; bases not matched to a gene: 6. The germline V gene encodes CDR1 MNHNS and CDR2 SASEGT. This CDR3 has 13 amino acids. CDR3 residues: CASRDRGVDEQYF. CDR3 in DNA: TGTGCCAGCCGGGACAGGGGTGTAGACGAGCAGTACTTC.

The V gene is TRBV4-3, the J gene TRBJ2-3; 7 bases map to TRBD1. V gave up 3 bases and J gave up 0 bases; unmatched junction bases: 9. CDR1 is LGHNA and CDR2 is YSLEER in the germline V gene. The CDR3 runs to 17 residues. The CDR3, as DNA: TGCGCCAGCAGCCATGTCATAGGACAGGCGAGCACAGATACGCAGTATTTT. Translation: CASSHVIGQASTDTQYF.

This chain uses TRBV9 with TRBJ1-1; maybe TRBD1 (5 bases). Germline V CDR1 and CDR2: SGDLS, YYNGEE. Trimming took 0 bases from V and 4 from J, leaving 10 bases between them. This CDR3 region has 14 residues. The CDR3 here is CASSVAGKGTEAFF. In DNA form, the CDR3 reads TGTGCCAGCAGCGTAGCAGGGAAGGGCACTGAAGCTTTCTTT.

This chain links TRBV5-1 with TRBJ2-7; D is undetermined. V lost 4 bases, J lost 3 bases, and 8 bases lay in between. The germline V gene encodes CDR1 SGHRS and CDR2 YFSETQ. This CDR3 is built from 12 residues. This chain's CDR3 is CASSEPNYEQYF. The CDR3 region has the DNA TGCGCCAGCAGCGAACCGAACTACGAGCAGTACTTC.